Reported below is one T cell receptor beta chain. In germline, CDR1 is MGHDK, CDR2 SYGVNS. The ends lost 10 bases at V and 7 bases at J; junction bases unmatched: 4. This CDR3 contains 13 residues. This entry belongs to a study of blood T cell repertoires in COVID-19. Across the study: The origin of the acute and convalescent COVID-19 samples was the United States, Italy and Spain. Sample material is recorded as cDNA or gDNA derived from T cells, B-cell-depleted T cells, or PBMCs.

Authors' data handling: It was from reference gene primer amplification that nucleated cell counts were estimated. The table came from immunoSEQ multiplex PCR; TCRdb's copy has only in-frame clones and leaves some out. V and J calls and clone size come straight from that table; D and trimming were deduced from the DNA. The repertoire has about 210,000 clones, 65% to 90% of them found once; the top ten carry 2% to 2.5%. The chain recombines TRBV25-1 with TRBJ1-6; 10 nucleotides match TRBD1. The receptor was derived from a man between 40 and 49 years old who had recovered from COVID-19. The specimen was peripheral blood. The CDR3 nucleotides are TGTGCCACCGGGACAGGGGAGAATTCACCCCTCCACTTT. It encodes CATGTGENSPLHF.